The rows below give T cell receptor beta chains drawn from one sample of a study of blood T cell repertoires in COVID-19. Here immunoSEQ multiplex PCR was the method, and the copy in TCRdb shows in-frame clones only, minus some. The sample holds tens of thousands of clones, 93% seen once. Sequenced sample: peripheral blood. Receptors originate from a human donor in a cohort sampled during active COVID-19. Both conserved end residues are part of each CDR3. A D gene is named only where the DNA matches it firmly. Clone sizes are given selectively: once, few, many, or a class where the clone is expanded.

NA	NA	TRBV7-8	TRBJ2-2	TGTGCCAGCAGCTTAGCACAAGCGAACACCGGGGAGCTGTTTTTT	CASSLAQANTGELFF
NA	NA	TRBV6-5	TRBJ1-5	TGTGCCAGCAGTCGGTCCGGGTCGGAGCCCCAGCATTTT	CASSRSGSEPQHF
NA	NA	TRBV19	TRBJ1-1	TGTGCCAGTATTATGACAGGAGAGGGCACTGAAGCTTTCTTT	CASIMTGEGTEAFF
NA	NA	TRBV5-1	TRBJ1-1	TGCGCCAGCATCCGGGACACCTTTAACACTGAAGCTTTCTTT	CASIRDTFNTEAFF
TRBD2	NA	TRBV29-1	TRBJ2-1	TGCAGCGTTGACACCTTAGCGGGAGATACTAATGAGCAGTTCTTC	CSVDTLAGDTNEQFF
NA	NA	TRBV18	TRBJ1-5	TGTGCCACGGCTTCAACAGCCGGAAGCAATCAGCCCCAGCATTTT	CATASTAGSNQPQHF
NA	NA	TRBV21-1	TRBJ2-5	TGTGCCGATCAAAAGCCCGGGGAGACCCAGTACTTC	CADQKPGETQYF
NA	NA	TRBV6-5	TRBJ2-2	TGTGCCAGCAGTTATGGCCCACCGAACACCGGGGAGCTGTTTTTT	CASSYGPPNTGELFF
TRBD2	NA	TRBV4-1	TRBJ2-7	TGCGCCAGCAGCCAGAGGGCGGGGGGTACCTACGAGCAGTACTTC	CASSQRAGGTYEQYF
NA	NA	TRBV5-6	TRBJ1-1	TGTGCCAGCAGCTTGGGGGCCCTGTACACTGAAGCTTTCTTT	CASSLGALYTEAFF
NA	NA	TRBV5-6	TRBJ2-7	TGTGCCAGCAGCTCGACAGGATACTACGAGCAGTACTTC	CASSSTGYYEQYF
TRBD2	NA	TRBV7-9	TRBJ2-3	TGTGCCAGCAGCTTAAGGCTAGCGGGGGTCACAGATACGCAGTATTTT	CASSLRLAGVTDTQYF
TRBD2	NA	TRBV7-9	TRBJ2-1	TGTGCCAGCAGCTTATGGGGGACTAGCGGGGACTCCTACAATGAGCAGTTCTTC	CASSLWGTSGDSYNEQFF
TRBD1	NA	TRBV19	TRBJ1-5	TGTGCCATCACAGCCAACCGGGACAGGGGGAATCAGCCCCAGCATTTT	CAITANRDRGNQPQHF
NA	NA	TRBV11-3	TRBJ2-7	TGTGCCAGCAGCTCAACGGGGGTAGGCGGGGAGCAGTACTTC	CASSSTGVGGEQYF
TRBD1	NA	TRBV4-1	TRBJ1-3	TGCGCCAGCAGCCAAGTGGACAGGGCTGGAAACACCATATATTTT	CASSQVDRAGNTIYF
NA	NA	TRBV12-3/TRBV12-4	TRBJ2-1	TGTGCCAGCAGCCCTAGCAATAATGAGCAGTTCTTC	CASSPSNNEQFF
NA	NA	TRBV18	TRBJ1-1	TGTGCCAGCTCAGTCTCGATCCTAAGGGGGTCAAACACTGAAGCTTTCTTT	CASSVSILRGSNTEAFF
NA	NA	TRBV5-1	TRBJ2-5	TGCGCCAGCAGCTTGGGCGCCTCTCTCCAAGAGACCCAGTACTTC	CASSLGASLQETQYF
TRBD1	NA	TRBV6-5	TRBJ2-6	TGTGCCAGCACAGGGGGAAACTCTGGGGCCAACGTCCTGACTTTC	CASTGGNSGANVLTF
NA	NA	TRBV6-5	TRBJ2-1	TGTGCCAGCACCGGACATTACAATGAGCAGTTCTTC	CASTGHYNEQFF
TRBD1	NA	TRBV27	TRBJ1-2	TGTGCCAGCAGTTTGTCCCCCGGGACAGGGAACTATGGCTACACCTTC	CASSLSPGTGNYGYTF
NA	NA	TRBV5-1	TRBJ1-2	TGCGCCAGCAGCTTCGGACAGTCTGGCTATGGCTACACCTTC	CASSFGQSGYGYTF
NA	once	TRBV5-1	TRBJ2-5	TGCGCCAGCAGCCTTACCCGCAGGGGCCAAGAGACCCAGTACTTC	CASSLTRRGQETQYF
TRBD2	NA	TRBV28	TRBJ2-7	TGTGCCAGCAGTTCCCCCACTAGCGGGGGATACGAGCAGTACTTC	CASSSPTSGGYEQYF
NA	NA	TRBV5-1	TRBJ2-1	TGCGCCAGCAGCCCCATGGGCCGAGACAATGAGCAGTTCTTC	CASSPMGRDNEQFF
NA	NA	TRBV28	TRBJ2-7	TGTGCCAGCAGCACCCCGGGACAATACGAGCAGTACTTC	CASSTPGQYEQYF
NA	NA	TRBV27	TRBJ1-1	TGTGCCAGCAGTCCCGGGACATACTTAACGGCTTTCTTT	CASSPGTYLTAFF
TRBD1	NA	TRBV3-1/TRBV3-2	TRBJ2-1	TGTGCCAGCAGCCCCGGGACAGGGGGCTACAATGAGCAGTTCTTC	CASSPGTGGYNEQFF
TRBD1	NA	TRBV7-2	TRBJ1-2	TGTGCCAGCAGCTCCCGTGCAGGGGGCTATGGCTACACCTTC	CASSSRAGGYGYTF
NA	NA	TRBV11-2	TRBJ1-2	TGTGCCAGCAGCCCTGTCCCGACAGGAGTGTATGGCTACACCTTC	CASSPVPTGVYGYTF
NA	NA	TRBV3-1/TRBV3-2	TRBJ2-1	TGTGCCAGCAGCCAAGGGACTTTTATTTACAATGAGCAGTTCTTC	CASSQGTFIYNEQFF
NA	NA	TRBV2	TRBJ1-5	TGTGCCTGCACCAGGCAGACAGGTCAGCCCCAGCATTTT	CACTRQTGQPQHF
NA	NA	TRBV25-1	TRBJ2-5	TGTGCCAGCAGTGACGAAGAGACCCAGTACTTC	CASSDEETQYF